These 3 T cell receptor beta chains share one sample of origin, sequenced in a study of vaccination and CD4 T cells after COVID-19 (dated by TCRdb to between 2022 and 2023). The method was PCR. For sequencing, an Illumina iSeq 100 was employed. DNA from cultured CD4+ T cells underwent TCR sequencing with the Oncomine TCR Beta short-read assay at the Johns Hopkins FTIC core. TCRdb trimmed the raw reads at Q25, called clones with MiXCR and kept productive beta chains. Rows with a matching CDR3 protein are joined into one entry that keeps the most common DNA and genes. The sample table contains approximately 15,000 distinct CDR3 sequences; only one count was recorded for around 48% of them. The ten largest clones represent 13% of the sample. In the paper's terms, the time point label means: late sampling 161 to 241 days after vaccination in a few convalescent patients. What this sample's treatment or condition label stands for: approximately 9-day PBMC culture with coronavirus spike peptide pools or control peptides (ViraFEST assay).

The antigens for these receptors are not known. The specimen comprised CD4+ T cells from blood, cultured in vitro, sampled about 7 months after SARS-CoV-2 vaccination. The receptor source for this set is a human donor who had recovered from COVID-19.

The V and J genes are TRBV6-1 and TRBJ2-7; 10 nucleotides match TRBD1. The CDR3 length is 15 residues. Trimming cost V 5 bases and J 3 bases; bases outside gene matches: 7. Germline V gene data show CDR1 as MNHNS and CDR2 as SASEGT. In DNA, the CDR3 is TGTGCCAGCAGTCTTACCGGGACAGGGGTCTACGAGCAGTACTTC. This codes for CASSLTGTGVYEQYF.

This clonotype was seen a handful of times. V and J are TRBV6-1 and TRBJ1-2; possibly TRBD1 for D (5 bases). Germline values: CDR1 MNHNS, CDR2 SASEGT. There are 14 residues in the CDR3. The ends were cut back, 1 base at V and 1 base at J, with 7 bases in the middle. The chain's CDR3 is CASSEGGINYGYTF. The CDR3 DNA is TGTGCCAGCAGTGAAGGGGGGATTAACTATGGCTACACCTTC.

This clonotype was detected once. V and J are TRBV10-3 and TRBJ2-6; D might be TRBD2 (5 bases). This CDR3 comprises 17 residues. Trimming took 6 bases from V and 0 from J, leaving 15 bases between them. The germline V gene has CDR1 ENHRY and CDR2 SYGVKD. CDR3 protein: CAIRDGPGDSGANVLTF. Here the CDR3 DNA reads TGTGCCATCAGGGACGGTCCCGGGGACTCTGGGGCCAACGTCCTGACTTTC.